Reported below is one TCR beta chain. Method: immunoSEQ multiplex PCR; TCRdb's copy keeps in-frame clones and lacks some. The top ten clones hold approximately 17% of a sample with 150,000 or so clones, under 95% of them seen once. This entry is derived from a study of T cell responses to AZD1222 COVID-19 vaccine. The CDR3 extends over 12 amino acids. Germline CDR1 WNHNN, CDR2 SYGVQD (reference sequence). Trimming shortened V by 2 bases and J by 6 bases, and 8 bases separated the two germline ends. The sequencing used peripheral blood, collected on day 0 of AZD1222 vaccination. The chain links TRBV10-1 to TRBJ2-7; no clear D. The receptor was isolated from an adult in good health. The CDR3 sequence is CASSEANSEQYF. Written as DNA, the CDR3 is TGCGCCAGCAGTGAGGCTAATAGCGAGCAGTACTTC.